A selection of T cell receptor beta chains follows, all from one sample in a study of blood T cell repertoires in COVID-19. TCRdb's table, derived via immunoSEQ multiplex PCR, lists solely in-frame clones and lacks some. The table has 250,000 to 300,000 clones, roughly 80% seen once. Input material: peripheral blood. All receptors come from a man between 60 and 75 years old who had recovered from COVID-19. CDR3s include the opening cysteine and the closing phenylalanine or tryptophan. The D gene is left open where the match is weak. Clone size is given for some rows only: seen once, a few or many times, or a class if the clone is expanded.

cdr3_aa cdr3_nt v_call cdr3_length d_call j_call clone_size
CASSYSSGSAYNEQFF TGTGCCAGCAGTTACTCGAGCGGAAGCGCCTACAATGAGCAGTTCTTC TRBV6-5 16 NA TRBJ2-1 NA
CASSLKTGGGPEAFF TGTGCCAGCAGCCTTAAGACAGGGGGCGGTCCTGAAGCTTTCTTT TRBV7-3 15 TRBD1 TRBJ1-1 NA
CASRLDGPSTDTQYF TGTGCCAGCAGGTTGGACGGTCCTAGCACAGATACGCAGTATTTT TRBV7-9 15 NA TRBJ2-3 once
CASSIGLAGGETQYF TGCGCCAGCAGCATCGGACTAGCGGGAGGAGAGACCCAGTACTTC TRBV5-1 15 TRBD2 TRBJ2-5 NA
CASSPNSGLNTGELFF TGCGCCAGCAGTCCCAATAGTGGTCTGAACACCGGGGAGCTGTTTTTT TRBV4-1 16 NA TRBJ2-2 NA
CASSHPRDRGRNEQFF TGCGCCAGCAGCCACCCTCGGGACAGGGGTAGGAATGAGCAGTTCTTC TRBV4-1 16 TRBD1 TRBJ2-1 NA
CASSLGQGPSGELFF TGTGCCAGCAGCTTAGGACAGGGCCCCAGCGGGGAGCTGTTTTTT TRBV7-8 15 TRBD1 TRBJ2-2 NA
CASSVALAMNTEAFF TGTGCCAGCAGCGTAGCCTTGGCCATGAACACTGAAGCTTTCTTT TRBV9 15 NA TRBJ1-1 NA
CASSIPPDTQYF TGTGCCAGTAGTATCCCCCCGGATACGCAGTATTTT TRBV19 12 NA TRBJ2-3 NA
CASSFGAGKSTGELFF TGTGCCAGCAGCTTCGGCGCGGGAAAATCGACCGGGGAGCTGTTTTTT TRBV5-4 16 NA TRBJ2-2 few
CASSLRGLSYEQYF TGTGCCAGCAGCTTGAGGGGCCTCTCCTACGAGCAGTACTTC TRBV5-6 14 NA TRBJ2-7 NA
CASSHGQVNTDTQYF TGTGCCAGCAGCCACGGACAGGTTAACACAGATACGCAGTATTTT TRBV6-6 15 TRBD1 TRBJ2-3 few
CASSPRGTGTNEKLFF TGTGCCAGCTCACCGCGGGGGACAGGGACTAATGAAAAACTGTTTTTT TRBV18 16 TRBD1 TRBJ1-4 NA
CASSLLYPGTSGRNTGELFF TGTGCCAGCAGCCTACTATACCCCGGGACTAGCGGGAGAAACACCGGGGAGCTGTTTTTT TRBV3-1/TRBV3-2 20 TRBD2 TRBJ2-2 NA
CASRGQGWGMSTDTQYF TGTGCCAGTAGAGGACAGGGGTGGGGAATGAGCACAGATACGCAGTATTTT TRBV19 17 TRBD1 TRBJ2-3 NA
CASSLGGVSSYEQYF TGTGCCAGCAGCTTGGGCGGGGTTAGCTCCTACGAGCAGTACTTC TRBV5-4 15 NA TRBJ2-7 NA
CASSPTGTGFGYTF TGTGCCAGTTCTCCAACCGGGACAGGGTTCGGCTACACCTTC TRBV6-5 14 TRBD1 TRBJ1-2 NA
CASSQDLAGGIDTQYF TGTGCCAGCAGCCAAGATTTGGCGGGAGGGATAGATACGCAGTATTTT TRBV3-1/TRBV3-2 16 TRBD2 TRBJ2-3 few
CAWRNRVDTEAFF TGTGCCTGGAGGAACAGGGTGGACACTGAAGCTTTCTTT TRBV30 13 NA TRBJ1-1 NA
CASSSGQEVEAFF TGCGCCAGCAGCAGTGGACAGGAGGTTGAAGCTTTCTTT TRBV5-1 13 TRBD1 TRBJ1-1 NA
CASSSGGTGSYEQYF TGTGCCAGCAGTTCGGGGGGGACAGGGTCCTACGAGCAGTACTTC TRBV6-5 15 NA TRBJ2-7 NA
CASSIGSRGFLTEAFF TGTGCCAGTAGTATAGGCAGCAGGGGGTTCCTCACTGAAGCTTTCTTT TRBV19 16 TRBD1 TRBJ1-1 once